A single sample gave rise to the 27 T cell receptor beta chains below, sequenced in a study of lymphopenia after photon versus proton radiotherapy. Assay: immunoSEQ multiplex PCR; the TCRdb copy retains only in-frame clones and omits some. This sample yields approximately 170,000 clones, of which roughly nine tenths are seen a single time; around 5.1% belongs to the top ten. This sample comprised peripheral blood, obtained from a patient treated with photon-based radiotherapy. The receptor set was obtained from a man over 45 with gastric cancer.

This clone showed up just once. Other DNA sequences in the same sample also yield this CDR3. CDR3 residues: CAISDSSYEQYF. The CDR3 DNA follows: TGTGCCATCAGTGACAGCTCCTACGAGCAGTACTTC. J is TRBJ2-7 and V is TRBV10-3; D uncertain. The CDR3 has 12 amino acids. Looked up from germline, CDR1 is ENHRY and CDR2 is SYGVKD. V was pared by 3 bases and J by 0 bases, with 3 bases between.

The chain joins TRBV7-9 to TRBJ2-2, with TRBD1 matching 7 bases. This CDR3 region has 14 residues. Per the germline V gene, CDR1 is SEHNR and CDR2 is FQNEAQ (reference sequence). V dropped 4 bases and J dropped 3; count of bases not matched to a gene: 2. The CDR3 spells CASSYDRDTGELFF. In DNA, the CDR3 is TGTGCCAGCAGCTACGACAGGGACACCGGGGAGCTGTTTTTT.

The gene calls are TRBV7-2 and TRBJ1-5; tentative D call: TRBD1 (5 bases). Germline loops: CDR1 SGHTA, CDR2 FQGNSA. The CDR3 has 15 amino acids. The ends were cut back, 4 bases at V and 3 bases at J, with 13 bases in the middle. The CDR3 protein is CASSSDTNPNQPQHF. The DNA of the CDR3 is TGTGCCAGCAGCTCGGACACCAATCCCAATCAGCCCCAGCATTTT.

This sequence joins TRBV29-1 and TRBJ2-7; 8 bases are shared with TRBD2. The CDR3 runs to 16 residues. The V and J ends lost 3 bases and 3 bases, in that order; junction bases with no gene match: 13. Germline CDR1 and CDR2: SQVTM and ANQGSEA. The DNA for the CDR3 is TGCAGCGTTGAGGGGCTCCAAGCGGGAGATATCTACGAGCAGTACTTC. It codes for CSVEGLQAGDIYEQYF.

Written as DNA, the CDR3 is TGTGCCAGCAGCCGAGGGACAAGCTACGAGCAGTACTTC. As protein: CASSRGTSYEQYF. V and J are TRBV6-6 and TRBJ2-7; TRBD1 is a possible D gene (6 bases). Trimming stripped 6 bases from V and 3 bases from J, with 12 bases between. Germline CDR1 reads MNHNY; CDR2 reads SVGAGI (reference sequence). The length of the CDR3 is 13 residues.

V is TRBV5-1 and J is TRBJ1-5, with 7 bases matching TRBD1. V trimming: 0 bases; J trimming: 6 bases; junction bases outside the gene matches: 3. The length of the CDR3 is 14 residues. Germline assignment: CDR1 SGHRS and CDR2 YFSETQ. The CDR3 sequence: CASSLVAGGQPQHF. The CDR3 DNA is TGCGCCAGCAGCTTGGTCGCAGGGGGTCAGCCCCAGCATTTT.

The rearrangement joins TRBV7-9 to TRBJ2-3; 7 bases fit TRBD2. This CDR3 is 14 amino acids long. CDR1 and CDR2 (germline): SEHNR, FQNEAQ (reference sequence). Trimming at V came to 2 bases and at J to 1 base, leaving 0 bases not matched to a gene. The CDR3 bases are TGTGCCAGCAGCTTAACTAGCGGCACAGATACGCAGTATTTT. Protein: CASSLTSGTDTQYF. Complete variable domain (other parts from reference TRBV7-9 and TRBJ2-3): DTGVSQNPRHKITKRGQNVTFRCDPISEHNRLYWYRQTLGQGPEFLTYFQNEAQLEKSRLLSDRFSAERPKGSFSTLEIQRTEQGDSAMYLCASSLTSGTDTQYFGPGTRLTVL.

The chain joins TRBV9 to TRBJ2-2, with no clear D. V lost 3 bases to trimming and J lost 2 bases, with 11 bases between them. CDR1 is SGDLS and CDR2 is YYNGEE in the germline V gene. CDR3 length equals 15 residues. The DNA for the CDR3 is TGTGCCAGCAGCGCCCCAAAGGGAAACACCGGGGAGCTGTTTTTT. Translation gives CASSAPKGNTGELFF.

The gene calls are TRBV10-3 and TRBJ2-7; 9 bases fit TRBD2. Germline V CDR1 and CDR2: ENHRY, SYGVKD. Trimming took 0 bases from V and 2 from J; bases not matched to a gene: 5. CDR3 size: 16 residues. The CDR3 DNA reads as TGTGCCATCAGTGAGTCAGCTAGCGGGACCGCCTACGAGCAGTACTTC. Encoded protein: CAISESASGTAYEQYF.

CDR3 protein: CASSLNPTATEAFF. The CDR3 bases are TGTGCCAGCAGCTTAAATCCCACAGCCACTGAAGCTTTCTTT. The chain uses TRBV7-3 and TRBJ1-1; D is undetermined. V gave up 1 base and J gave up 4 bases, with 10 bases separating them. This CDR3 has 14 amino acids. Germline-derived CDR1 and CDR2 are SGHTA and FQGTGA.

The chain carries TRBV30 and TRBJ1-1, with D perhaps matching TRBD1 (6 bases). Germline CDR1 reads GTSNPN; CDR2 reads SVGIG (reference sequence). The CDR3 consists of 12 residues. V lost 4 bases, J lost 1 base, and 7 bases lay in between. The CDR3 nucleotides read TGTGCCTGGACCAGGGGGAACACTGAAGCTTTCTTT. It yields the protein CAWTRGNTEAFF.

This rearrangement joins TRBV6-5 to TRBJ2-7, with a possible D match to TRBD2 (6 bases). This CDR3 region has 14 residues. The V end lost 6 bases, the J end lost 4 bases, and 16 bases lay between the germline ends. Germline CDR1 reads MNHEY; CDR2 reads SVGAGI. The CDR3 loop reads CASRVAAGLYEQYF. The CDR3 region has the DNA TGTGCCAGCAGGGTAGCGGCAGGCCTATACGAGCAGTACTTC.

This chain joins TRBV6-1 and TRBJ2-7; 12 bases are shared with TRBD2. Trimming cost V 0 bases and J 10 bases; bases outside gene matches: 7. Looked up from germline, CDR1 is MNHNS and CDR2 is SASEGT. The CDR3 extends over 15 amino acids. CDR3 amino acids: CASSEAEGLAGYQYF. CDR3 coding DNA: TGTGCCAGCAGTGAAGCGGAGGGACTAGCGGGTTACCAGTACTTC.

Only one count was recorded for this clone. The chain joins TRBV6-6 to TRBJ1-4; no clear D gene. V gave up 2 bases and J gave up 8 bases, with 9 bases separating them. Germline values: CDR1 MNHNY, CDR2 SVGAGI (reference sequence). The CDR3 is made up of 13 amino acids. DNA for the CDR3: TGTGCCAGCAGTTACGACGGCGGGGAAAAACTGTTTTTT. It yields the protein CASSYDGGEKLFF.

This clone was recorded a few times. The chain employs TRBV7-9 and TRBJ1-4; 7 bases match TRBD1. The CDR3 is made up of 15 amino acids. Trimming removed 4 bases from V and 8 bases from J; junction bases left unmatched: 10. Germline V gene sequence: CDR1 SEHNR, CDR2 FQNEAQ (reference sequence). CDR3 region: CASSSLEGAAEKLFF. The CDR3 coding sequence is TGTGCCAGCAGCTCCCTGGAGGGGGCTGCAGAAAAACTGTTTTTT.

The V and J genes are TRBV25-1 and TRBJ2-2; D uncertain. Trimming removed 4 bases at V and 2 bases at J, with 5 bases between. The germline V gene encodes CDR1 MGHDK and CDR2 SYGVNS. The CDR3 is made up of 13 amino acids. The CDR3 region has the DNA TGTGCCAGCAGTGGAGGTAACACCGGGGAGCTGTTTTTT. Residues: CASSGGNTGELFF.

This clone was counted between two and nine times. CDR3 in amino acids: CASSLVRGDEQFF. The CDR3 nucleotides are TGTGCCAGCAGCTTGGTGAGGGGCGATGAGCAGTTCTTC. The chain links TRBV5-6 to TRBJ2-1; the D call may be TRBD1 or TRBD2 (5 bases each). CDR3 size: 13 residues. Germline V gene data show CDR1 as SGHDT and CDR2 as YYEEEE. The ends were cut back, 0 bases at V and 8 bases at J, with 9 bases in the middle.

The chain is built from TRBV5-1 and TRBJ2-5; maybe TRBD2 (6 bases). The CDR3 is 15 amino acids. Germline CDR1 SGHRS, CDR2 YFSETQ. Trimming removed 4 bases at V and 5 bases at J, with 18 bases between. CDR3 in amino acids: CASSLGTADGETQYF. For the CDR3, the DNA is TGCGCCAGCAGCCTGGGGACTGCCGATGGGGAGACCCAGTACTTC.

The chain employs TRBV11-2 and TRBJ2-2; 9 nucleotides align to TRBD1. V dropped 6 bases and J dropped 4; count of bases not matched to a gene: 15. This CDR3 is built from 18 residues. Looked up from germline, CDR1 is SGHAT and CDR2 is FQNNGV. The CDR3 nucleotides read TGTGCCAGCAGTTCCTACAGGGGGCTGAGGGGATCCACCGGGGAGCTGTTTTTT. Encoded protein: CASSSYRGLRGSTGELFF.

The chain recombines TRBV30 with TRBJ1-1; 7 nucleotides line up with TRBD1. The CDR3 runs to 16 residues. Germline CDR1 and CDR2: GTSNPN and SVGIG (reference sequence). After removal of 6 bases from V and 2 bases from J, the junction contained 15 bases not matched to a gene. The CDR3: CACSREGAVINTEAFF. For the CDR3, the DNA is TGTGCCTGTTCCCGTGAGGGGGCAGTGATCAACACTGAAGCTTTCTTT. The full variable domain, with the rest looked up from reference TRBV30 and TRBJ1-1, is SQTIHQWPATLVQPVGSPLSLECTVEGTSNPNLYWYRQAAGRGLQLLFYSVGIGQISSEVPQNLSASRPQDRQFILSSKKLLLSDSGFYLCACSREGAVINTEAFFGQGTRLTVV.

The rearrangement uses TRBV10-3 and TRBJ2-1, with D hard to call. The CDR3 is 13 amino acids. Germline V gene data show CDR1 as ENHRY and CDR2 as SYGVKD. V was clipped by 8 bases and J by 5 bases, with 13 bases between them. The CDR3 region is CAIGVAPNNEQFF. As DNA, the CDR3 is TGTGCCATCGGGGTCGCCCCTAACAATGAGCAGTTCTTC.

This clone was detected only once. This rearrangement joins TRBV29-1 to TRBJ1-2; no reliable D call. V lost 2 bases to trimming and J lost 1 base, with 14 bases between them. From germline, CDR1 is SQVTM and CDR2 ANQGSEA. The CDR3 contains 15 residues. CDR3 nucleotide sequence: TGCAGCGTTGAACGCCGGGCCGCCGATAACTATGGCTACACCTTC. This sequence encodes CSVERRAADNYGYTF. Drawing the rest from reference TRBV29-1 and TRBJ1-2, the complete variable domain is SAVISQKPSRDICQRGTSLTIQCQVDSQVTMMFWYRQQPGQSLTLIATANQGSEATYESGFVIDKFPISRPNLTFSTLTVSNMSPEDSSIYLCSVERRAADNYGYTFGSGTRLTVV.

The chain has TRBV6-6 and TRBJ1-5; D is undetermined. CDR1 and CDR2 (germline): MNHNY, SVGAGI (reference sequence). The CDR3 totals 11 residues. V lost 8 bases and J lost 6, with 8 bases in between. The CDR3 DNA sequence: TGTGCCAGCGGTGTAGTTCAGCCCCAGCATTTT. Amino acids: CASGVVQPQHF.

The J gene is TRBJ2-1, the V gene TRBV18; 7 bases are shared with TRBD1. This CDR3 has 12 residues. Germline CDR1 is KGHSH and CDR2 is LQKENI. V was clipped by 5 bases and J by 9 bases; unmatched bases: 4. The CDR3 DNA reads TGTGCCAGCTCAGACAGGGTTGGTGAGCAGTTCTTC. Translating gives CASSDRVGEQFF.

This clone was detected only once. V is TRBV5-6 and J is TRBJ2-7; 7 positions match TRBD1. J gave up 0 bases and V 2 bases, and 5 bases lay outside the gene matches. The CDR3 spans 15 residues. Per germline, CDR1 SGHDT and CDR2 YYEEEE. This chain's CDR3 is CASSFKRQGSYEQYF. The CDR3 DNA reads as TGTGCCAGCAGCTTTAAACGACAGGGCTCCTACGAGCAGTACTTC. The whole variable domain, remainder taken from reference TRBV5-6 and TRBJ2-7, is DAGVTQSPTHLIKTRGQQVTLRCSPKSGHDTVSWYQQALGQGPQFIFQYYEEEERQRGNFPDRFSGHQFPNYSSELNVNALLLGDSALYLCASSFKRQGSYEQYFGPGTRLTVT.

The CDR3 bases are TGTGCCAGCAGTTTGAGGGGATTTAACTATGGCTACACCTTC. It codes for CASSLRGFNYGYTF. The V gene is TRBV28, the J gene TRBJ1-2; D may be TRBD1 (5 bases). This CDR3 has 14 amino acids. V lost 3 bases, J lost 1 base, and 9 bases lay in between. The germline V gene encodes CDR1 MDHEN and CDR2 SYDVKM.

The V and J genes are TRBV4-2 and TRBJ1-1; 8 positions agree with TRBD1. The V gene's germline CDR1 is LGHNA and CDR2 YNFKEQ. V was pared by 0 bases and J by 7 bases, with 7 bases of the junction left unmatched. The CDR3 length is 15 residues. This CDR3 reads CASSQEETGAGEAFF. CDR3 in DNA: TGTGCCAGCAGCCAAGAGGAGACAGGGGCTGGTGAAGCTTTCTTT.